This TCR beta chain emerged from a study of cytomegalovirus exposure and HLA in healthy donors. Note on this clone: Its specificity is not known.

Researchers ran the PCR with 60 Vbeta and 13 Jbeta primers. Sequencing was performed with immunoSEQ multiplex PCR; in TCRdb, only in-frame clones are kept and a portion is missing. The sample yields around 180,000 clones, about three quarters seen once. CDR1 is SGHRS and CDR2 is YFSETQ in the germline V gene. The CDR3 is 17 residues long. V shed 0 bases and J 5 bases; nucleotides not matched to a gene: 10. Notes on the study in general: Published work reported that the classifier diagnosed cytomegalovirus status with high specificity and sensitivity. As was reported, the HLA-A and HLA-B alleles of most subjects were accurately predicted from TCR beta sequences. HLA allele associations emerged for roughly 17,000 TCR beta sequences in a later analysis, at 0.05 false discovery rate. Several of the most significant clusters were apparently associated with common viral pathogens in a later analysis.

The rearrangement links TRBV5-1 to TRBJ1-1; 10 nucleotides match TRBD1. The clonotype was recovered from a girl aged 5 to 17 in good health and CMV-seronegative. The specimen sequenced was PBMCs. DNA for the CDR3: TGCGCCAGCAGCTTGGAATTATTAGGGACAGGGGAAACTGAAGCTTTCTTT. Encoded protein: CASSLELLGTGETEAFF. The whole variable domain, filled in from reference TRBV5-1 and TRBJ1-1, reads KAGVTQTPRYLIKTRGQQVTLSCSPISGHRSVSWYQQTPGQGLQFLFEYFSETQRNKGNFPGRFSGRQFSNSRSEMNVSTLELGDSALYLCASSLELLGTGETEAFFGQGTRLTVV.